This T cell receptor (beta chain) comes out of a study of CD8 T cells in ankylosing spondylitis. Details on this clonotype: Its antigen is not known.

Whole-study findings and limits: Disease-associated clonotypes exhibited CD8+ identity and were relatively infrequent in peripheral blood. Blood from ankylosing spondylitis patients appeared to carry a characteristic roughly eight-variant TCR beta motif.

Per the germline V gene, CDR1 is DFQATT and CDR2 is SNEGSKA (reference sequence). There are 12 residues in the CDR3. Trimming removed 0 bases from V and 6 bases from J, with 5 bases in between. Quantitative 5'-RACE with molecular barcodes generated TCR beta libraries. Via MiXCR, TCRdb re-called the 5' RACE reads, giving one row per CDR3 protein. There are a few hundred thousand distinct CDR3 sequences in the sample; roughly 18% occur only once, and approximately 1% lies in the top ten. The sequencing sample was made of blood, either unsorted or a sorted T cell fraction (not recorded which). This chain uses TRBV20-1 with TRBJ2-2, with D unclear. This receptor was identified in a male donor with ankylosing spondylitis. Here the CDR3 reads CSARDGAGELFF. The CDR3 DNA reads as TGCAGTGCTAGAGATGGGGCCGGGGAGCTGTTTTTT.